This TCR beta chain was identified in a study of T cell responses to AZD1222 COVID-19 vaccine (dated by TCRdb to the early 2020s). In the study overall: AZD1222 recipients with second doses at about 4 weeks or about 12 weeks were pooled, because spike-specific TCR depth and breadth did not differ between schedules. TCR sequencing covered approximately 230 trial participants: 200 to 220 given two doses of AZD1222 and approximately 26 given two doses of MenACWY control vaccine. Enrollment into the trials was organized by age into subgroups of 18-55, 56-69 and 70-plus years, and those subgroups contained 148, 28 and 57 TCR-sequenced participants, respectively. General study outcomes and caveats: Reportedly, almost half of the unique spike-specific TCRs recognized epitopes lying outside the regions that are mutated in the B.1.351 and B.1.1.7 variants. Participants were mostly white British and included more females than males, and it was suggested by the authors that clonal diversity may have been underestimated. The vaccine-associated CD4 TCRs covered the entire spike protein, and the dominant responses fell in regions 160-218 and 743-854. Conclusions about previously exposed vaccinees were limited because only six AZD1222 recipients were SARS-CoV-2 seropositive at baseline. A significant rise in spike-specific TCR breadth and depth was observed after two AZD1222 doses relative to day 0 and relative to MenACWY recipients. In the small 56-69-year group, the increase in depth fell short of significance, most likely because of low power. Because no day 14 peak-response samples were available, repertoires were characterized only after the peak T cell response.

The time point label on this specimen signifies: baseline before first vaccination. Vaccinee samples were obtained from the UK trials COV001 and COV002, which included a single-blind randomized controlled phase 2/3 trial of AZD1222 (ChAdOx1 nCoV-19) in healthy adults. For TCRbeta chain sequencing, PBMC samples from trial participants were taken at day 0 and at day 28 after the second dose. This clone came up a few times. Its antigen is currently not known. One base away there is no much larger clone; base qualities are not given. The CDR3 regions of human TCRbeta chains were subjected to immunosequencing. In the source study's methods: Repertoire TCRs were checked for matches against a reference library of SARS-CoV-2-specific TCRs that had been generated using the MIRA antigen-specificity platform. Breadth was defined as the fraction of unique TCRs that were SARS-CoV-2-associated. Depth was defined as the fraction of total T cells that were SARS-CoV-2-associated. Using the MIRA data, each spike-specific TCR was assigned both to the spike region to which the TCR was reactive and to a CD4 or CD8 class. Log10-transformed breadth and depth values were compared by one-way ANOVA with Sidak's multiple comparisons tests. TCRdb obtained this table from immuneACCESS and retained in-frame rearrangements with V and J assigned. These tables miss some clones; where compared with another copy, unresolved V genes account for less than half of the shortfall, and the remainder is unexplained. V, J and clone size were drawn from that table, and D and trimming were deduced from the DNA. The sample contains some 80,000 clones, 70% to 90% of them found a single time. Jointly, the top ten make up approximately 5.4% of the sample.

The sample consisted of peripheral blood, taken on day 0 of AZD1222 vaccination. The sequence was collected from an adult in good health.

CDR3 protein: CASTAGRGGRNEQFF. The sequence in DNA is TGTGCCAGCACCGCCGGTCGGGGGGGCCGAAATGAGCAGTTCTTC. The chain was built from TRBV2 and TRBJ2-1, with 8 bases matching TRBD2. CDR1 SNHLY and CDR2 FYNNEI were looked up in the germline V gene. V is trimmed back by 7 bases and J by 7 bases, and the junction contains 12 bases that no gene match accounts for. Inclusive of the bounding cysteine and phenylalanine, the CDR3 is 15 residues long. The only DNA kept is the CDR3, 45 bases in frame from the first base.